The 18 T cell receptor beta chains listed next were all sequenced from one sample in a study of blood T cell repertoires in COVID-19. TCRdb's table, derived via immunoSEQ multiplex PCR, lists solely in-frame clones and lacks some. This repertoire shows tens of thousands of clones, more than 75% found once; its top ten account for 7% to 9%. The sequenced sample was peripheral blood. These receptors all come from a human donor in a cohort sampled during active COVID-19.

Only one count was recorded for this clone. The chain uses TRBV29-1 and TRBJ2-7, with D perhaps matching TRBD1 (6 bases). CDR1 and CDR2 from the germline V gene are SQVTM and ANQGSEA. V shed 7 bases and J shed 6 bases, with 16 bases lying between them. The CDR3 totals 12 residues. CDR3 sequence: CSARGGSGEQYF. For the CDR3, the DNA is TGCAGCGCTCGAGGGGGATCGGGCGAGCAGTACTTC.

The gene calls are TRBV25-1 and TRBJ1-1; no clear D gene. This CDR3 is 13 amino acids long. Germline V lookup: CDR1 MGHDK, CDR2 SYGVNS. Trimming left V 9 bases short and J 10 bases short, with 21 bases between. CDR3: CASLGEGGRGAFF. CDR3 DNA sequence: TGTGCCAGTCTCGGAGAAGGAGGACGAGGAGCTTTCTTT. The complete variable domain, with remaining parts taken from reference TRBV25-1 and TRBJ1-1, reads EADIYQTPRYLVIGTGKKITLECSQTMGHDKMYWYQQDPGMELHLIHYSYGVNSTEKGDLSSESTVSRIRTEHFPLTLESARPSHTSQYLCASLGEGGRGAFFGQGTRLTVV.

V usage is TRBV6-1 and J usage is TRBJ2-7; perhaps TRBD1 as D (6 bases). CDR1 is MNHNS and CDR2 is SASEGT in the germline V gene. The CDR3 consists of 15 residues. Trimming took off 0 bases at V and 0 bases at J, with 9 bases between the two ends. The CDR3 sequence is CASSEAGTSSYEQYF. As DNA, the CDR3 is TGTGCCAGCAGTGAAGCCGGGACAAGCTCCTACGAGCAGTACTTC.

The chain couples TRBV7-2 to TRBJ1-4, with D unclear. The V gene's germline CDR1 is SGHTA and CDR2 FQGNSA. V was trimmed by 1 base and J by 4 bases, leaving 7 bases between them. This CDR3 has 14 residues. CDR3 bases: TGTGCCAGCAGCTTAGACAGATATAATGAAAAACTGTTTTTT. Translating it yields CASSLDRYNEKLFF. The full variable domain, in which reference TRBV7-2 and TRBJ1-4 provide the parts outside the CDR3, is GAGVSQSPSNKVTEKGKDVELRCDPISGHTALYWYRQSLGQGLEFLIYFQGNSAPDKSGLPSDRFSAERTGGSVSTLTIQRTQQEDSAVYLCASSLDRYNEKLFFGSGTQLSVL.

The J gene is TRBJ1-4, the V gene TRBV2, with D tentatively TRBD1 (6 bases). Germline values: CDR1 SNHLY, CDR2 FYNNEI. The germline V and J ends were trimmed by 6 bases and 8 bases, with 13 bases remaining between them. This CDR3 contains 13 residues. The CDR3 DNA reads as TGTGCCAGCAGGAGTCAGGGGTTCGAAAAACTGTTTTTT. As protein: CASRSQGFEKLFF.

V usage is TRBV15 and J usage is TRBJ1-3; TRBD1 matches 8 bases. Germline CDR1 reads LNHNV; CDR2 reads YYDKDF (reference sequence). V lost 3 bases, J lost 2 bases, and 3 bases stayed unmatched. The CDR3 extends over 15 amino acids. The CDR3 loop is CATSRGQDTGNTIYF. The CDR3 nucleotides read TGTGCCACCAGCAGGGGACAGGATACTGGAAACACCATATATTTT.

The gene calls are TRBV7-9 and TRBJ2-3, with TRBD1 identical over 7 bases. CDR1 and CDR2 from the germline V gene are SEHNR and FQNEAQ (reference sequence). J gave up 2 bases and V 5 bases, and 10 bases lay outside the gene matches. This CDR3 has 16 amino acids. The CDR3 reads CASSARGQRSTDTQYF. The CDR3 DNA reads TGTGCCAGCAGCGCCCGGGGACAGCGGTCCACAGATACGCAGTATTTT. The whole variable domain, filled in from reference TRBV7-9 and TRBJ2-3, reads DTGVSQNPRHKITKRGQNVTFRCDPISEHNRLYWYRQTLGQGPEFLTYFQNEAQLEKSRLLSDRFSAERPKGSFSTLEIQRTEQGDSAMYLCASSARGQRSTDTQYFGPGTRLTVL.

CDR3 nucleotide sequence: TGTGCCTCGAGGACAGGGGCCTACGAGCAGTACTTC. Translated, it gives CASRTGAYEQYF. The V gene is TRBV10-3, the J gene TRBJ2-7, with 9 positions matching TRBD1. The CDR3 extends over 12 amino acids. Trimming took 11 bases from V and 2 from J; bases not matched to a gene: 4. The germline CDR1 and CDR2 sequences are ENHRY and SYGVKD.

V is TRBV7-2 and J is TRBJ2-3, with D possibly matching TRBD2 (6 bases). The germline V gene encodes CDR1 SGHTA and CDR2 FQGNSA. Trimming took 6 bases from V and 2 from J, leaving 12 bases between them. CDR3 length: 14 residues. CDR3 region: CASRPGLHTDTQYF. The CDR3 DNA sequence: TGTGCCAGCAGGCCGGGACTCCACACAGATACGCAGTATTTT.

The rearrangement uses TRBV6-5 and TRBJ2-5; 10 nucleotides align to TRBD1. Trimming cost V 5 bases and J 5 bases; bases outside gene matches: 5. The germline CDR1 and CDR2 sequences are MNHEY and SVGAGI. There are 14 residues in the CDR3. CDR3 DNA sequence: TGTGCCAGCAGTCAGGGACAGGGGATCGAGACCCAGTACTTC. Translation: CASSQGQGIETQYF.

The rearrangement joins TRBV5-5 to TRBJ2-3, with a weak D call TRBD1 (6 bases). Germline CDR1 and CDR2: SGHKS and YYEKEE (reference sequence). Trimming removed 0 bases at V and 0 bases at J, with 11 bases between. This CDR3 has 16 amino acids. DNA for the CDR3: TGTGCCAGCAGCTTGGTAGGGACAACTAGCACAGATACGCAGTATTTT. Its translation is CASSLVGTTSTDTQYF.

The chain carries TRBV9 and TRBJ2-7; no firm D call. Germline lookup yields CDR1 SGDLS and CDR2 YYNGEE. V lost 3 bases and J lost 3, with 13 bases in between. The CDR3 covers 14 residues. Here the CDR3 reads CASSAHTLSYEQYF. DNA of the CDR3: TGTGCCAGCAGCGCCCATACCCTGAGCTACGAGCAGTACTTC.

J is TRBJ1-6 and V is TRBV30, with D tentatively TRBD1 (5 bases). The germline V and J ends were trimmed by 1 base and 9 bases, with 13 bases remaining between them. The germline V gene has CDR1 GTSNPN and CDR2 SVGIG (reference sequence). CDR3 length: 14 residues. The CDR3, as DNA: TGTGCCTGGAGTGGGCAGGGTAAGGGTTCACCCCTCCACTTT. Translation: CAWSGQGKGSPLHF.

The sample holds a few counts of this clone. This chain connects TRBV9 to TRBJ2-7; D is uncertain. The CDR3 runs 10 residues. V was trimmed by 2 bases and J by 6 bases, leaving 3 bases between them. Germline V gene sequence: CDR1 SGDLS, CDR2 YYNGEE. In DNA, the CDR3 is TGTGCCAGCAGCGTCCGCGAGCAGTACTTC. This encodes CASSVREQYF. Complete variable domain (other parts from reference TRBV9 and TRBJ2-7): DSGVTQTPKHLITATGQRVTLRCSPRSGDLSVYWYQQSLDQGLQFLIQYYNGEERAKGNILERFSAQQFPDLHSELNLSSLELGDSALYFCASSVREQYFGPGTRLTVT.

The rearrangement joins TRBV2 to TRBJ1-3; TRBD1 might be the D (5 bases). V lost 5 bases to trimming and J lost 3 bases, with 8 bases between them. Germline lookup yields CDR1 SNHLY and CDR2 FYNNEI. The CDR3 covers 13 residues. The CDR3 coding sequence is TGTGCCAGCAGTTCGGGACTTGGAAACACCATATATTTT. Amino acid sequence: CASSSGLGNTIYF.

The chain joins TRBV6-1 to TRBJ1-2; the D is unclear. Germline CDR1 is MNHNS and CDR2 is SASEGT. V lost 6 bases and J lost 4, with 12 bases in between. This CDR3 has 13 amino acids. The CDR3, as DNA: TGTGCCAGCAGACGACAAGAATCCTATGGCTACACCTTC. Translated: CASRRQESYGYTF.

The V gene is TRBV5-4, the J gene TRBJ2-7; no clear D. CDR1 is SGHNT, CDR2 YYREEE, per germline (reference sequence). This CDR3 is built from 12 residues. With 4 bases removed from V and 8 bases from J, the gap between germline ends came to 13 bases. The CDR3 sequence is CASSQANKQQYF. The CDR3 nucleotides are TGTGCCAGCAGCCAGGCCAACAAACAGCAGTACTTC. Full variable domain (remainder filled in from reference TRBV5-4 and TRBJ2-7): ETGVTQSPTHLIKTRGQQVTLRCSSQSGHNTVSWYQQALGQGPQFIFQYYREEENGRGNFPPRFSGLQFPNYSSELNVNALELDDSALYLCASSQANKQQYFGPGTRLTVT.

The chain couples TRBV12-3 or TRBV12-4 to TRBJ2-7; TRBD2 matches 7 bases. The CDR3 is 13 residues long. Unmatched junction bases numbered 7, after V lost 11 bases and J lost 0 bases. Written as DNA, the CDR3 is TGTGCCTCTCGGGGGACTATCTCCTACGAGCAGTACTTC. This translates into CASRGTISYEQYF.